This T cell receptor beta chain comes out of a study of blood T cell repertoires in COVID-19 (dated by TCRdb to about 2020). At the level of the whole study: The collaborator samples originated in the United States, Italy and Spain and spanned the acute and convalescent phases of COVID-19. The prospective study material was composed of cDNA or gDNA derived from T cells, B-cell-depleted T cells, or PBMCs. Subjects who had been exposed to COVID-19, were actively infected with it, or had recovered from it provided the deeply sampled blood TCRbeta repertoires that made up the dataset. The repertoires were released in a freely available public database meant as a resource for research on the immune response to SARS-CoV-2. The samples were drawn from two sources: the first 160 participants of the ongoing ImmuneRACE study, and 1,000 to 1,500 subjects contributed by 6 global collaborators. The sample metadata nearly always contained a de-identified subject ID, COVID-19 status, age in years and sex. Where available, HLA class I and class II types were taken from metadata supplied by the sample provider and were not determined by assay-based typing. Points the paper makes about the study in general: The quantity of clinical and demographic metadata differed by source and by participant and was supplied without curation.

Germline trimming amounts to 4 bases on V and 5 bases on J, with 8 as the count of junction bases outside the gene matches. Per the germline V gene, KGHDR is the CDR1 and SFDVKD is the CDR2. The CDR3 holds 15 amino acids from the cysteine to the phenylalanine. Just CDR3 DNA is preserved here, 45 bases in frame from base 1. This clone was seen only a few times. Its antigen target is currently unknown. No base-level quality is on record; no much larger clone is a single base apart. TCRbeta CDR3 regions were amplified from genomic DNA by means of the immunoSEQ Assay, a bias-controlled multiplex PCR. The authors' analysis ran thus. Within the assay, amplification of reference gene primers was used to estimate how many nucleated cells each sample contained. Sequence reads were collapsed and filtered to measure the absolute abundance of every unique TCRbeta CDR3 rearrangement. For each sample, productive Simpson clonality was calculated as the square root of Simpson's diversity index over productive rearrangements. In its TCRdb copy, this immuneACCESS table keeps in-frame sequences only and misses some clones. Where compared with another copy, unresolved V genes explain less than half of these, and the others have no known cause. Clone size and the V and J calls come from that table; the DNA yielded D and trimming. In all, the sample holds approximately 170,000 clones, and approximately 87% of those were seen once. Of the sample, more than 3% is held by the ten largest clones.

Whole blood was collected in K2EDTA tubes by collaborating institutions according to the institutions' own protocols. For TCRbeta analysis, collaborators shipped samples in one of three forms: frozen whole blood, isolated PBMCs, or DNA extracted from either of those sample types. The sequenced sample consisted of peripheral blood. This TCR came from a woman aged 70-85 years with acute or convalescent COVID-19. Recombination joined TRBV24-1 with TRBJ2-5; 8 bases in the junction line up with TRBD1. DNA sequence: TGTGCCACCAGTGAAGGGACAGGTCGGTGGGAGACCCAGTACTTC. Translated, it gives CATSEGTGRWETQYF.